The 26 T cell receptor beta chains listed next were all sequenced from one sample in a study of blood T cell repertoires in COVID-19 (TCRdb year 2020). The library was produced with the immunoSEQ multiplex PCR assay. Drawn from immuneACCESS, this table holds only the in-frame rearrangements with V and J called that TCRdb kept. Clones are partly lost; checked studies trace under half to an unresolved V gene and leave the rest unexplained. Here the sample has 350,000 to 550,000 clones; more than 85% occur a single time. 4% to 5.5% of the sample goes to the ten largest clones. The specimen was peripheral blood. All receptors come from a woman in her thirties with acute or convalescent COVID-19.

The chain couples TRBV9 to TRBJ2-3, with 11 bases aligning to TRBD2. V lost 1 base, J lost 5 bases, and 12 bases stayed unmatched. The CDR3 totals 18 residues. Germline V gene lookup returns CDR1 SGDLS and CDR2 YYNGEE. The CDR3 protein is CASSVTGAASGGQDTQYF. The CDR3 bases are TGTGCCAGCAGCGTAACGGGGGCGGCTAGCGGGGGGCAAGATACGCAGTATTTT.

V is TRBV3-1 (or the pseudogene TRBV3-2) and J is TRBJ1-2, with TRBD1 matching 8 bases. The CDR3 contains 15 residues. With V trimmed by 0 bases and J by 5 bases, 5 bases remained unmatched. CDR1 is LGHDT and CDR2 is YNNKEL in the germline V gene (reference sequence). This CDR3 is CASSQDSGGRYGYTF. The CDR3 DNA follows: TGTGCCAGCAGCCAAGACTCAGGGGGCCGGTATGGCTACACCTTC.

CDR3 nucleotide sequence: TGTGCCAGCAGTTCCCTCCTAGCCAAAAACATTCAGTACTTC. It specifies CASSSLLAKNIQYF. The chain carries TRBV6-2 or TRBV6-3 and TRBJ2-4; the D is unclear. Germline assignment: CDR1 MNHEY and CDR2 SVGEGT. Trimming cost V 4 bases and J 0 bases, with 7 bases left between them. The CDR3 covers 14 residues.

The rearrangement joins TRBV2 to TRBJ1-2; possibly TRBD1 for D (6 bases). This CDR3 has 16 residues. Looked up from germline, CDR1 is SNHLY and CDR2 is FYNNEI. V was trimmed by 2 bases and J by 4 bases, leaving 17 bases between them. As DNA, the CDR3 is TGTGCCAGCAGTGAACAGATTGAAGGGGGTCGCTATGGCTACACCTTC. It is translated as CASSEQIEGGRYGYTF.

The chain joins TRBV20-1 to TRBJ2-3; D may be TRBD1 (5 bases). The CDR3 is 11 residues long. Trimming shortened V by 6 bases and J by 5 bases, and 9 bases separated the two germline ends. CDR1 and CDR2 (germline): DFQATT, SNEGSKA (reference sequence). The CDR3 sequence: CSAATGDTQYF. CDR3 coding DNA: TGCAGTGCCGCTACAGGAGATACGCAGTATTTT.

The table lists this clone with a few counts. The rearrangement uses TRBV28 and TRBJ2-5, with D tentatively TRBD2 (6 bases). Germline V CDR1 and CDR2: MDHEN, SYDVKM. The CDR3 contains 12 residues. V lost 11 bases and J lost 2, with 12 bases in between. CDR3 DNA: TGTGCCGGAGGGACTGAGCAAGAGACCCAGTACTTC. Translated, it gives CAGGTEQETQYF. The full variable domain, with the rest looked up from reference TRBV28 and TRBJ2-5, is DVKVTQSSRYLVKRTGEKVFLECVQDMDHENMFWYRQDPGLGLRLIYFSYDVKMKEKGDIPEGYSVSREKKERFSLILESASTNQTSMYLCAGGTEQETQYFGPGTRLLVL.

The chain recombines TRBV6-1 with TRBJ2-4, with D possibly being TRBD2 (6 bases). Germline CDR1 and CDR2: MNHNS and SASEGT. The CDR3 sequence is 18 residues long. The V end lost 0 bases, the J end lost 1 base, and 16 bases lay between the germline ends. The CDR3 here is CASSEAGGGRGAKNIQYF. In DNA form, the CDR3 reads TGTGCCAGCAGTGAAGCGGGAGGAGGGCGCGGGGCCAAAAACATTCAGTACTTC.

V and J are TRBV30 and TRBJ1-1, with unresolved D. From germline, CDR1 is GTSNPN and CDR2 SVGIG (reference sequence). This CDR3 contains 14 residues. V lost 0 bases and J lost 2, with 10 bases in between. The CDR3 sequence is CAWSVGRLNTEAFF. In DNA, the CDR3 is TGTGCCTGGAGTGTAGGCAGGCTTAACACTGAAGCTTTCTTT.

This sequence joins TRBV19 and TRBJ1-1; perhaps TRBD1 as D (6 bases). Germline V gene lookup returns CDR1 LNHDA and CDR2 SQIVND (reference sequence). This CDR3 is built from 16 residues. Deletions cut 4 bases from V and 1 base from J, with 16 bases between. This chain's CDR3 is CASSTPTGLRNTEAFF. The DNA for the CDR3 is TGTGCCAGTAGTACACCCACAGGGCTTAGGAACACTGAAGCTTTCTTT.

This clone appeared a few times. Here the CDR3 DNA reads TGTGCCAGCTCCAGGGGACCCGGCACCGGGGAGCTGTTTTTT. Translated, it gives CASSRGPGTGELFF. V is TRBV2 and J is TRBJ2-2; weak D call: TRBD1 (6 bases). The germline V and J ends were trimmed by 8 bases and 4 bases, with 14 bases remaining between them. The CDR3 loop spans 14 amino acids. Germline V gene data show CDR1 as SNHLY and CDR2 as FYNNEI.

V gene TRBV4-1 combines with J gene TRBJ2-6; D might be TRBD1 (6 bases). The germline V and J ends were trimmed by 3 bases and 4 bases, with 19 bases remaining between them. The CDR3 has 18 residues. CDR1 and CDR2 (germline): MGHRA, YSYEKL. CDR3 sequence: CASSQGRQGSSGANVLTF. The CDR3 DNA reads TGCGCCAGCAGCCAGGGCCGGCAGGGGAGCTCCGGGGCCAACGTCCTGACTTTC.

The rearrangement uses TRBV5-4 and TRBJ2-3; TRBD2 aligns across 16 bases. Germline V CDR1 and CDR2: SGHNT, YYREEE (reference sequence). This CDR3 has 18 amino acids. Germline trimming cut 2 bases from V and 5 bases from J; bases unmatched to any gene: 8. The CDR3 region is CASSFAIGTSGGVDTQYF. The CDR3 DNA follows: TGTGCCAGCAGCTTTGCGATTGGGACTAGCGGGGGGGTAGATACGCAGTATTTT.

Concerning this clone: This sample includes further DNA sequences coding for the same CDR3. The V and J genes are TRBV10-1 and TRBJ2-7, with 7 bases aligning to TRBD1. Germline loops: CDR1 WNHNN, CDR2 SYGVQD (reference sequence). Unmatched junction bases numbered 1, after V lost 5 bases and J lost 0 bases. CDR3 length: 13 amino acids. The CDR3 region is CASSRDSSYEQYF. CDR3 nucleotides: TGCGCCAGCAGTCGGGACAGCTCCTACGAGCAGTACTTC.

Only a few counts were recorded for this clone. The chain links TRBV10-1 to TRBJ2-7; 8 nucleotides match TRBD1. The CDR3 has 14 residues. Germline V gives CDR1 WNHNN, CDR2 SYGVQD (reference sequence). With V trimmed by 6 bases and J by 3 bases, 7 bases remained unmatched. The CDR3, as DNA: TGCGCCAGCAGCCCCGGGACAGGACTCTACGAGCAGTACTTC. This gives the protein CASSPGTGLYEQYF.

The gene calls are TRBV27 and TRBJ1-1; D not resolved. V was trimmed by 1 base and J by 4 bases, leaving 7 bases between them. Germline V CDR1 and CDR2: MNHEY, SMNVEV (reference sequence). This CDR3 region has 13 residues. The CDR3 reads CASSLWESTEAFF. The CDR3 region has the DNA TGTGCCAGCAGTTTATGGGAGAGCACTGAAGCTTTCTTT.

V is TRBV7-9 and J is TRBJ2-5, with D maybe TRBD2 (6 bases). Germline values: CDR1 SEHNR, CDR2 FQNEAQ (reference sequence). Deletions cut 5 bases from V and 5 bases from J, with 12 bases between. The CDR3 contains 13 residues. CDR3 DNA: TGTGCCAGCAGCCCGCGGGGCCCGGAGACCCAGTACTTC. Its translation is CASSPRGPETQYF.

The gene calls are TRBV7-9 and TRBJ2-7; 9 bases align to TRBD1. The CDR3 sequence is 18 residues long. Trimming removed 1 base from V and 4 bases from J; junction bases left unmatched: 14. From germline, CDR1 is SEHNR and CDR2 FQNEAQ (reference sequence). The CDR3 DNA reads TGTGCCAGCAGCTTAGGGGCCCCAGGCTCGGGACAGGGATACGAGCAGTACTTC. Translating it yields CASSLGAPGSGQGYEQYF.

This clone was observed at least ten times. V gene TRBV5-1 combines with J gene TRBJ1-1, with TRBD1 as a possible D gene (5 bases). Trimming left V 3 bases short and J 5 bases short, with 14 bases between. From germline, CDR1 is SGHRS and CDR2 YFSETQ. The CDR3 consists of 14 residues. CDR3 region: CASSYGGEGTEAFF. In nucleotides, the CDR3 is TGCGCCAGCAGCTACGGAGGGGAGGGGACTGAAGCTTTCTTT.

This sequence joins TRBV7-2 and TRBJ1-5, with D unresolved. Germline CDR1 SGHTA, CDR2 FQGNSA. CDR3 length: 15 amino acids. Trimming pared 4 bases from V and 7 bases from J, leaving 17 bases between. The CDR3 sequence: CASSSVLRMEQPQHF. In DNA, the CDR3 is TGTGCCAGCAGCTCAGTACTAAGGATGGAGCAGCCCCAGCATTTT.

The V and J genes are TRBV13 and TRBJ2-2; 7 nucleotides line up with TRBD1. The trim removed 5 bases at V and 1 base at J, leaving 7 bases unmatched. The CDR3 extends over 16 amino acids. The germline CDR1 and CDR2 sequences are PRHDT and FYEKMQ (reference sequence). The CDR3 DNA is TGTGCCAGCAGCCCCACGACAGGGCTGAACACCGGGGAGCTGTTTTTT. Amino acid sequence: CASSPTTGLNTGELFF.

The chain uses TRBV7-8 and TRBJ1-2, with 7 nucleotides matching TRBD1. This CDR3 spans 15 amino acids. Germline assignment: CDR1 SGHVS and CDR2 FQNEAQ. With 5 bases clipped from V and 3 bases from J, the junction kept 9 bases outside the gene matches. The CDR3 sequence is CASSLGGQRDYGYTF. Written as DNA, the CDR3 is TGTGCCAGCAGCCTAGGGGGACAGCGAGACTATGGCTACACCTTC.

V and J are TRBV4-1 and TRBJ2-5, with D possibly being TRBD2 (7 bases). Trimming took 3 bases from V and 5 from J, leaving 13 bases between them. CDR3 length equals 14 residues. The germline gives CDR1 MGHRA, CDR2 YSYEKL. The CDR3 reads CASSHGGGGETQYF. CDR3 in DNA: TGCGCCAGCAGCCATGGGGGGGGCGGCGAGACCCAGTACTTC.

The gene calls are TRBV21-1 and TRBJ2-7; the table's D call of TRBD1 was not tested on the DNA. TRBV21-1 is a pseudogene segment. CDR3 size: 14 residues. This CDR3 reads CASSHDRDSYEQYF. CDR3 coding DNA: TGTGCCAGCAGTCACGACCGGGACAGCTACGAGCAGTACTTC.

The chain uses TRBV28 and TRBJ2-7; weak D call: TRBD1 (6 bases). Germline values: CDR1 MDHEN, CDR2 SYDVKM. The CDR3 runs to 15 residues. V was pared by 3 bases and J by 2 bases, with 14 bases between. The CDR3 DNA follows: TGTGCCAGCAGTTTTGTAGTGGGACAAGCCTACGAGCAGTACTTC. It yields the protein CASSFVVGQAYEQYF.

The V call is TRBV2, the J call TRBJ1-6; D gene unclear. The CDR3 runs 15 residues. Germline V lookup: CDR1 SNHLY, CDR2 FYNNEI. Trimming left V 8 bases short and J 0 bases short, with 11 bases between. CDR3 DNA sequence: TGTGCCAGCCTAGGTTGGAGCTCCTATAATTCACCCCTCCACTTT. Protein sequence: CASLGWSSYNSPLHF.

The rearrangement links TRBV6-5 to TRBJ2-5; D gene ambiguous. Germline assignment: CDR1 MNHEY and CDR2 SVGAGI. The CDR3 has 14 residues. V lost 0 bases and J lost 4, with 9 bases in between. CDR3 nucleotide sequence: TGTGCCAGCAGTTACTCGGCTAGAGGAGAGACCCAGTACTTC. Translating gives CASSYSARGETQYF.